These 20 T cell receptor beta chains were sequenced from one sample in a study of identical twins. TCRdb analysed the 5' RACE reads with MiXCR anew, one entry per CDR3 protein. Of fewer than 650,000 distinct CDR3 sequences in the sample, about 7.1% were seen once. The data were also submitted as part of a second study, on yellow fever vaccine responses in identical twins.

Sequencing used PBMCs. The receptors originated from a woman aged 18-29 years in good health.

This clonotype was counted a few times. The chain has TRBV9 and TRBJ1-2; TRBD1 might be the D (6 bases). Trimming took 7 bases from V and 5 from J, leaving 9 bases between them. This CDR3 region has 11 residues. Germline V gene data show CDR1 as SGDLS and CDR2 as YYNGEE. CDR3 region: CASQGRYGYTF. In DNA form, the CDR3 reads TGTGCCAGCCAGGGGCGGTATGGCTACACCTTC.

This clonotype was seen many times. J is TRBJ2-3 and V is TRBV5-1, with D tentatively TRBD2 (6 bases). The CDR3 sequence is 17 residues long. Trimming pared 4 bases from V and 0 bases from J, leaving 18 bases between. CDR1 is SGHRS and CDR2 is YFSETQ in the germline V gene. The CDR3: CASSRGGRRVSTDTQYF. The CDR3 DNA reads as TGCGCCAGCAGCCGGGGTGGGAGGCGGGTGAGCACAGATACGCAGTATTTT.

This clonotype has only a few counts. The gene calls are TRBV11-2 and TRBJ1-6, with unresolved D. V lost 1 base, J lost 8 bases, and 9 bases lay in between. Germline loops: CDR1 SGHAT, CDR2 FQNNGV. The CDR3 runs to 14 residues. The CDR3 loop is CASSLVGLDSPLHF. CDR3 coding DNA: TGTGCCAGCAGCTTAGTCGGTCTCGATTCACCCCTCCACTTT.

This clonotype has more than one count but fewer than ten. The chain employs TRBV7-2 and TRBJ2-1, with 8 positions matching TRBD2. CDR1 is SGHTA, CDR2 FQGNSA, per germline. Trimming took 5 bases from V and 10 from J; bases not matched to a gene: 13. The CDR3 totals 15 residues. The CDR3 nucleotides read TGTGCCAGCAGCCCCCCCGGACTAGCTTTAGGGGAGCAGTTCTTC. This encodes CASSPPGLALGEQFF.

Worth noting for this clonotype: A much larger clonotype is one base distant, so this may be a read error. For the CDR3, the DNA is TGCAGCGTTGATAAGGGGAGCGGGGGGGAAAATGTCTTC. Translating it yields CSVDKGSGGENVF. The rearrangement links TRBV29-1 to TRBJ2-1, with 10 bases lining up with TRBD2. The germline V gene has CDR1 SQVTM and CDR2 ANQGSEA. The CDR3 length is 13 residues.

DNA for the CDR3: TGTGCCAGCAGTGTTAGCAGCGGAGGAGATACGCAGTATTTT. Its translation: CASSVSSGGDTQYF. J is TRBJ2-3 and V is TRBV25-1; TRBD2 might be the D (5 bases). CDR1 is MGHDK and CDR2 is SYGVNS in the germline V gene. Trimming pared 4 bases from V and 5 bases from J, leaving 13 bases between. The CDR3 is made up of 14 amino acids.

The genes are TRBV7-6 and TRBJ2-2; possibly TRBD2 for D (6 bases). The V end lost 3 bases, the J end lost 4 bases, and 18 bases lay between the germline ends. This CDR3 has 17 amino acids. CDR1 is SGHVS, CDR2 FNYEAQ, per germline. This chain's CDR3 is CASSLDLGGVITGELFF. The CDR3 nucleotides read TGTGCCAGCAGCTTGGATTTGGGGGGAGTGATCACCGGGGAGCTGTTTTTT.

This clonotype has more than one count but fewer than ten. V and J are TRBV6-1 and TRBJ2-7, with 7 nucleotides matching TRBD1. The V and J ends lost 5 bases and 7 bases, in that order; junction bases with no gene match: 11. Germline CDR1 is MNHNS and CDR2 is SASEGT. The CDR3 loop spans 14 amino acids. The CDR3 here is CASSPGRGLREQYV. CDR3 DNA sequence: TGTGCCAGCAGTCCAGGCAGGGGGTTAAGGGAGCAGTACGTC.

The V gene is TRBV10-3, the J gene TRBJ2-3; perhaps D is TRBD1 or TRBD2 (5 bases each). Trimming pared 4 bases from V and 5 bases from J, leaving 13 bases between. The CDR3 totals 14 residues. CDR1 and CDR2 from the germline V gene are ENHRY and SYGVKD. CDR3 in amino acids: CAISVSGRGDTQYF. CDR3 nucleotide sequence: TGTGCCATCAGTGTATCGGGGCGCGGAGATACGCAGTATTTT.

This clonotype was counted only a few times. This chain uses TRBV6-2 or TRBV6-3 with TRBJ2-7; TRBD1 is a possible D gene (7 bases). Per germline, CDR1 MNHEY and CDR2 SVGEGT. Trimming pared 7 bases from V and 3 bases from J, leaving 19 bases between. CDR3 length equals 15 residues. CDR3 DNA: TGTGCCAGCACCCCAGGGGGTAGCGGCCGCTACGAGCAGTACTTC. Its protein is CASTPGGSGRYEQYF.

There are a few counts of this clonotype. The CDR3 sequence is CASSLVTGLNTEAFF. CDR3 DNA: TGTGCCAGCAGCTTAGTTACAGGACTGAACACTGAAGCTTTCTTT. The chain is built from TRBV7-8 and TRBJ1-1, with TRBD1 as a possible D gene (5 bases). CDR3 size: 15 residues. Trimming removed 1 base at V and 0 bases at J, with 9 bases between. Germline lookup yields CDR1 SGHVS and CDR2 FQNEAQ. Complete variable domain (other parts from reference TRBV7-8 and TRBJ1-1): GAGVSQSPRYKVAKRGQDVALRCDPISGHVSLFWYQQALGQGPEFLTYFQNEAQLDKSGLPSDRFFAERPEGSVSTLKIQRTQQEDSAVYLCASSLVTGLNTEAFFGQGTRLTVV.

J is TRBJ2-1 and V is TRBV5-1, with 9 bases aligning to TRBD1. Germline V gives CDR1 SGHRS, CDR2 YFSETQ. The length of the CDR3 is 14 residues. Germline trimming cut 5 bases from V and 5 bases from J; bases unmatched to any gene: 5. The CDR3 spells CASRSGQGHNEQFF. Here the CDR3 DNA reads TGCGCCAGCAGGTCGGGACAGGGACACAATGAGCAGTTCTTC.

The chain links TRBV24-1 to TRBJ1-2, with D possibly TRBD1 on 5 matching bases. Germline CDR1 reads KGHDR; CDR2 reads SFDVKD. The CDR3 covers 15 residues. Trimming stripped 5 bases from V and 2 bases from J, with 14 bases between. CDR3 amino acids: CATSGYGTDNYGYTF. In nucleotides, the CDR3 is TGTGCCACCAGTGGTTACGGGACCGACAACTATGGCTACACCTTC.

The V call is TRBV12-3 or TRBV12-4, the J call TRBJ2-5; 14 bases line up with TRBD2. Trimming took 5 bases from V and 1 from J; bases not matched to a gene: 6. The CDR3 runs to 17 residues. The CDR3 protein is CASSPRTSGGLQETQYF. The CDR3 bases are TGTGCCAGCAGTCCCCGGACTAGCGGGGGGCTCCAAGAGACCCAGTACTTC.

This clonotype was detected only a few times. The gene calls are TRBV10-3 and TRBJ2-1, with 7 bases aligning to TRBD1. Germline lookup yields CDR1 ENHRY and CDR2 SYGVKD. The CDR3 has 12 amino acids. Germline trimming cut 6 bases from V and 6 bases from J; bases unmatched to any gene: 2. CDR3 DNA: TGTGCCATCAGGACAGGGTTCAATGAGCAGTTCTTC. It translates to CAIRTGFNEQFF.

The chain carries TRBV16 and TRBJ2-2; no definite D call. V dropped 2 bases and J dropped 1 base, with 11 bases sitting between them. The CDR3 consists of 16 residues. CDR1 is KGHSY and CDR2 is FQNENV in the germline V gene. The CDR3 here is CASSQLSNRNTGELFF. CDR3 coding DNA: TGTGCCAGCAGCCAACTTTCTAACAGGAACACCGGGGAGCTGTTTTTT.

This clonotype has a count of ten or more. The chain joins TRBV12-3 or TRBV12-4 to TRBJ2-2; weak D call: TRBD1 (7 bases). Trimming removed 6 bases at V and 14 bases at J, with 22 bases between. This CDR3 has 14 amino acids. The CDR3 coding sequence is TGTGCCAGCAGCCAGGGGGGTAATCATGTGATACTGTTTTTT. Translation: CASSQGGNHVILFF.

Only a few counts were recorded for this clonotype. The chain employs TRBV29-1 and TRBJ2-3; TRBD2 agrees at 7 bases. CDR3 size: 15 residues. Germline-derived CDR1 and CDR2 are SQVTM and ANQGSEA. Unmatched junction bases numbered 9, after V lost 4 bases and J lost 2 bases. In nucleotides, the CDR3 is TGCAGCGTTGTTTATCTAGCGGTTCTCACAGATACGCAGTATTTT. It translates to CSVVYLAVLTDTQYF.

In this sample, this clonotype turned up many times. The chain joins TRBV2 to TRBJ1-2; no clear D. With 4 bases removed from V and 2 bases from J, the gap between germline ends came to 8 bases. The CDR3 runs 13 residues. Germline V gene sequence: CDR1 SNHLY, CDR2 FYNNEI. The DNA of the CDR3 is TGTGCCAGCAGTGCACAGCCGAACTATGGCTACACCTTC. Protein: CASSAQPNYGYTF.

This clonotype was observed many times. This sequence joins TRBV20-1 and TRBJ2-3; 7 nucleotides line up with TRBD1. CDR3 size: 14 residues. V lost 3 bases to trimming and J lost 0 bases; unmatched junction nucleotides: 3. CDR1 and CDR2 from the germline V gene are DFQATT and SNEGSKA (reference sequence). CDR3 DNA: TGCAGTGCTAGGAAGACAGGGAGCACAGATACGCAGTATTTT. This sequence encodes CSARKTGSTDTQYF.